Each of the 15 T cell receptor beta chains below was sequenced from the same sample in a study of blood T cell repertoires in COVID-19 (dated by TCRdb to 2018 to 2021). Library creation used the immunoSEQ multiplex PCR assay. TCRdb provides this immuneACCESS table in a form limited to in-frame rearrangements. Some clones are lacking; in checked studies, under half of them reflect an unresolved V gene, and why the rest are absent is not known. The sample table contains approximately 400,000 clones; only one count was recorded for approximately 93% of them. About 0.86% of the sample comes from the top ten. Sequencing was performed on PBMCs or T cells enriched from blood (not recorded which). These receptor sequences come from a middle-aged woman who had been exposed to COVID-19.

The chain carries TRBV10-2 and TRBJ2-1; 7 bases match TRBD2. The ends lost 4 bases at V and 4 bases at J; junction bases unmatched: 4. The CDR3 is 14 residues long. Germline V gene lookup returns CDR1 WSHSY and CDR2 SAAADI. CDR3 DNA sequence: TGCGCCAGCAGTGCTAGCGGTCGATACAATGAGCAGTTCTTC. It is translated as CASSASGRYNEQFF.

The chain carries TRBV30 and TRBJ1-1; 7 bases match TRBD1. The V segment lost 7 bases and the J segment 1 base; nucleotides outside the gene matches: 6. This CDR3 spans 13 amino acids. Germline-derived CDR1 and CDR2 are GTSNPN and SVGIG (reference sequence). CDR3 sequence reads: CASQTGWNTEAFF. The DNA for the CDR3 is TGTGCCTCTCAGACAGGGTGGAACACTGAAGCTTTCTTT.

V gene TRBV28 combines with J gene TRBJ1-4; possible D gene TRBD1, 6 bases. CDR1 is MDHEN and CDR2 is SYDVKM in the germline V gene. Trimming removed 3 bases at V and 5 bases at J, with 13 bases between. The CDR3 is 15 amino acids. CDR3 nucleotides: TGTGCCAGCAGTTTGGGGGGGCAGGGAAATGAAAAACTGTTTTTT. It encodes CASSLGGQGNEKLFF.

This clone appeared a single time. This chain connects TRBV7-8 to TRBJ1-3, with TRBD1 identical over 7 bases. The V and J ends lost 5 bases and 4 bases, in that order; junction bases with no gene match: 5. CDR3 length: 14 residues. CDR1 and CDR2 (germline): SGHVS, FQNEAQ. CDR3 residues: CASSRGGEGNTIYF. In DNA, the CDR3 is TGTGCCAGCAGCCGAGGGGGCGAAGGAAACACCATATATTTT.

The chain combines TRBV7-8 with TRBJ2-7, with TRBD2 matching over 10 bases. The V and J ends lost 4 bases and 5 bases, in that order; junction bases with no gene match: 5. CDR3 length: 14 residues. Germline V lookup: CDR1 SGHVS, CDR2 FQNEAQ. CDR3 in DNA: TGTGCCAGCAGCTCTAGCGGGGGCAGTAACGAGCAGTACTTC. Protein product: CASSSSGGSNEQYF.

CDR3 in DNA: TGCGCCAGCAGCCTAACTCTAGCGGGAGGAGGCAATGAGCAGTTCTTC. Translated: CASSLTLAGGGNEQFF. The V call is TRBV5-1, the J call TRBJ2-1; 11 bases are shared with TRBD2. This CDR3 has 16 residues. Trimming cost V 4 bases and J 6 bases; bases outside gene matches: 9. The germline V gene has CDR1 SGHRS and CDR2 YFSETQ.

The chain recombines TRBV5-6 with TRBJ1-5, with D maybe TRBD1 (5 bases). V dropped 3 bases and J dropped 4 bases, with 8 bases sitting between them. The length of the CDR3 is 13 residues. Germline CDR1 SGHDT, CDR2 YYEEEE. The CDR3 loop is CASSWGQNQPQHF. In nucleotides, the CDR3 is TGTGCCAGCAGCTGGGGCCAGAATCAGCCCCAGCATTTT. The entire variable domain, with the rest obtained from reference TRBV5-6 and TRBJ1-5, is as follows: DAGVTQSPTHLIKTRGQQVTLRCSPKSGHDTVSWYQQALGQGPQFIFQYYEEEERQRGNFPDRFSGHQFPNYSSELNVNALLLGDSALYLCASSWGQNQPQHFGDGTRLSIL.

As for this clone: The sample contains more than one DNA sequence encoding this CDR3. The chain employs TRBV30 and TRBJ1-1; D unclear. Trimming took off 0 bases at V and 0 bases at J, with 5 bases between the two ends. The CDR3 covers 13 residues. Germline-derived CDR1 and CDR2 are GTSNPN and SVGIG (reference sequence). The CDR3 sequence: CAWSVLMNTEAFF. The CDR3 DNA is TGTGCCTGGAGTGTATTAATGAACACTGAAGCTTTCTTT.

The rearrangement links TRBV7-3 to TRBJ1-1; no clear D gene. This CDR3 spans 13 amino acids. V was pared by 5 bases and J by 4 bases, with 11 bases between. The germline CDR1 and CDR2 sequences are SGHTA and FQGTGA. The CDR3 protein is CASSRGQITEAFF. The CDR3 region has the DNA TGTGCCAGCAGCCGAGGGCAGATCACTGAAGCTTTCTTT. The full variable domain, completed using reference TRBV7-3 and TRBJ1-1, is GAGVSQTPSNKVTEKGKYVELRCDPISGHTALYWYRQSLGQGPEFLIYFQGTGAADDSGLPNDRFFAVRPEGSVSTLKIQRTERGDSAVYLCASSRGQITEAFFGQGTRLTVV.

This clone occurred once. The rearrangement links TRBV19 to TRBJ1-5, with unresolved D. The ends were cut back, 3 bases at V and 4 bases at J, with 7 bases in the middle. Germline CDR1 is LNHDA and CDR2 is SQIVND (reference sequence). This CDR3 has 13 residues. The CDR3 nucleotides read TGTGCCAGTAGTATTAAGCCTAATCAGCCCCAGCATTTT. Encoded protein: CASSIKPNQPQHF.

The chain is built from TRBV28 and TRBJ1-3; 7 bases align to TRBD1. The V segment lost 5 bases and the J segment 4 bases; nucleotides outside the gene matches: 5. Germline V gene lookup returns CDR1 MDHEN and CDR2 SYDVKM. CDR3 length equals 14 residues. The CDR3 bases are TGTGCCAGCAGTCGAGGGACAGCAGGAAACACCATATATTTT. Amino acids: CASSRGTAGNTIYF.

V is TRBV19 and J is TRBJ2-1; TRBD1 aligns across 7 bases. This CDR3 is built from 15 residues. Losses at the gene ends were 3 bases for V and 0 bases for J; bases not matched to a gene: 2. Germline CDR1 and CDR2: LNHDA and SQIVND (reference sequence). CDR3 region: CASSIGDSSYNEQFF. In nucleotides, the CDR3 is TGTGCCAGTAGTATCGGGGACAGCTCCTACAATGAGCAGTTCTTC.

The chain combines TRBV7-2 with TRBJ2-7; a weak D match, TRBD1 (5 bases). V lost 5 bases to trimming and J lost 2 bases, with 13 bases between them. Germline lookup yields CDR1 SGHTA and CDR2 FQGNSA. The CDR3 is 14 residues long. The CDR3 DNA reads TGTGCCAGCAGCCGGGCAGGGCTTGCCTACGAGCAGTACTTC. This gives the protein CASSRAGLAYEQYF.

The chain carries TRBV19 and TRBJ2-1; 11 positions match TRBD2. Trimming at V came to 7 bases and at J to 5 bases, leaving 7 bases not matched to a gene. The CDR3 has 15 residues. The V gene's germline CDR1 is LNHDA and CDR2 SQIVND (reference sequence). CDR3 loop: CASNAGTSGNNEQFF. The CDR3 nucleotides read TGTGCCAGTAACGCCGGGACTAGCGGAAACAATGAGCAGTTCTTC.

V usage is TRBV15 and J usage is TRBJ1-5; 9 bases are shared with TRBD1. Looked up from germline, CDR1 is LNHNV and CDR2 is YYDKDF (reference sequence). The CDR3 is made up of 15 amino acids. V lost 1 base to trimming and J lost 6 bases; unmatched junction nucleotides: 4. CDR3 nucleotides: TGTGCCACCAGCAGAGGGGACAGGGACGGTCAGCCCCAGCATTTT. This codes for CATSRGDRDGQPQHF.